This TCR beta chain derives from a study of memory CD4+ T cells and cytomegalovirus serostatus. V lost 4 bases, J lost 0 bases, and 14 bases stayed unmatched. The CDR3 runs 19 residues. In germline, CDR1 is ENHRY, CDR2 SYGVKD. The data were produced by immunoSEQ multiplex PCR, yet TCRdb's version contains in-frame clones alone and is incomplete. The sample includes tens of thousands of clones, approximately 80% seen only once; the top ten take around 4.3%. The sort gate was single viable CD3+CD4+CD8-CD45RO+ cells for memory CD4+ T cells. The receptor was isolated from an adult in good health and CMV-seropositive. The sequencing input was memory CD4+ T cells from blood. The chain carries TRBV10-3 and TRBJ2-1, with 8 bases aligning to TRBD2. CDR3 nucleotide sequence: TGTGCCATCAGTGGGGGAGGGACTAGTCCGTCCGCCTCCTACAATGAGCAGTTCTTC. Translation gives CAISGGGTSPSASYNEQFF.